These 28 T cell receptor beta chains came from one sample sequenced in a study of cytomegalovirus exposure and HLA in healthy donors. It was with 60 Vbeta and 13 Jbeta primers that the PCR ran. Here immunoSEQ multiplex PCR was the method, and the copy in TCRdb shows in-frame clones only, minus some. Here the sample spans some 60,000 clones, about 89% being singletons. Sample: PBMCs. The receptors shown here come from a man in his late teens or twenties in good health and CMV-seronegative.

The chain is built from TRBV6-6 and TRBJ1-5; 9 nucleotides match TRBD1. The length of the CDR3 is 15 residues. V was pared by 5 bases and J by 1 base, with 3 bases of the junction left unmatched. Germline CDR1 MNHNY, CDR2 SVGAGI (reference sequence). The CDR3 reads CASSRDRDSNQPQHF. CDR3 nucleotides: TGTGCCAGCAGTCGGGACAGGGACAGCAATCAGCCCCAGCATTTT.

The J gene is TRBJ2-5, the V gene TRBV5-1; D ambiguous. The V end lost 0 bases, the J end lost 5 bases, and 8 bases lay between the germline ends. The CDR3 length is 13 residues. The germline V gene encodes CDR1 SGHRS and CDR2 YFSETQ. The CDR3 sequence: CASSLGGSETQYF. CDR3 nucleotide sequence: TGCGCCAGCAGCTTGGGCGGTAGTGAGACCCAGTACTTC.

In its sample, this clone was seen a few times. The V and J genes are TRBV28 and TRBJ2-7; tentatively, D is TRBD2 (6 bases). Germline values: CDR1 MDHEN, CDR2 SYDVKM. The V end lost 5 bases, the J end lost 4 bases, and 6 bases lay between the germline ends. CDR3 length: 11 residues. The CDR3 coding sequence is TGTGCCAGCAGTGGGGGGTACGAGCAGTACTTC. Its translation is CASSGGYEQYF.

This sequence joins TRBV11-2 and TRBJ1-2; TRBD1 is a possible D gene (5 bases). CDR3 size: 13 residues. CDR1 is SGHAT and CDR2 is FQNNGV in the germline V gene. V lost 2 bases and J lost 7, with 11 bases in between. In nucleotides, the CDR3 is TGTGCCAGCAGCTTATTGACAGTTAGTGGCTACACCTTC. Protein sequence: CASSLLTVSGYTF.

V usage is TRBV2 and J usage is TRBJ2-1; 11 bases fit TRBD2. CDR3 length: 16 residues. V dropped 7 bases and J dropped 0; count of bases not matched to a gene: 5. Germline CDR1 SNHLY, CDR2 FYNNEI. This CDR3 is CASKTSGGSSYNEQFF. The CDR3 region has the DNA TGTGCCAGCAAAACTAGCGGGGGAAGCTCCTACAATGAGCAGTTCTTC. Full variable domain (missing parts from reference TRBV2 and TRBJ2-1): EPEVTQTPSHQVTQMGQEVILRCVPISNHLYFYWYRQILGQKVEFLVSFYNNEISEKSEIFDDQFSVERPDGSNFTLKIRSTKLEDSAMYFCASKTSGGSSYNEQFFGPGTRLTVL.

The chain employs TRBV11-2 and TRBJ1-2; D is unresolved. The CDR3 runs to 13 residues. The ends were cut back, 5 bases at V and 1 base at J, with 8 bases in the middle. Germline lookup yields CDR1 SGHAT and CDR2 FQNNGV. The chain's CDR3 is CASSLTSNYGYTF. The DNA for the CDR3 is TGTGCCAGCAGCCTTACCAGTAACTATGGCTACACCTTC.

V usage is TRBV30 and J usage is TRBJ1-6, with TRBD1 identical over 9 bases. The CDR3 runs 14 residues. V trimming: 2 bases; J trimming: 9 bases; junction bases outside the gene matches: 5. The germline V gene encodes CDR1 GTSNPN and CDR2 SVGIG (reference sequence). CDR3 sequence: CAWSLRQGVSPLHF. The DNA for the CDR3 is TGTGCCTGGAGTCTTCGACAGGGGGTTTCACCCCTCCACTTT.

CDR3 nucleotide sequence: TGCAGCGCTGTTACAGGGTACGAGCAGTACTTC. Translation gives CSAVTGYEQYF. The chain uses TRBV29-1 and TRBJ2-7; D perhaps matches TRBD1 (6 bases). Trimming removed 7 bases from V and 4 bases from J, with 11 bases in between. Looked up from germline, CDR1 is SQVTM and CDR2 is ANQGSEA. This CDR3 contains 11 residues.

This clone was counted only a few times. The gene calls are TRBV30 and TRBJ1-2; D possibly corresponds to TRBD1 (6 bases). V lost 5 bases and J 5 bases, leaving 15 bases between the germline ends. Germline assignment: CDR1 GTSNPN and CDR2 SVGIG (reference sequence). The CDR3 consists of 13 residues. CDR3 nucleotides: TGTGCCTGGCGTAAACAGGGTTTATATGGCTACACCTTC. It is translated as CAWRKQGLYGYTF.

The rearrangement links TRBV5-1 to TRBJ2-7, with TRBD2 identical over 10 bases. Germline V gene lookup returns CDR1 SGHRS and CDR2 YFSETQ. V dropped 5 bases and J dropped 0; count of bases not matched to a gene: 5. The CDR3 consists of 15 residues. CDR3 region: CASSPLAGSSYEQYF. In DNA form, the CDR3 reads TGCGCCAGCAGTCCACTAGCGGGGTCCTCCTACGAGCAGTACTTC.

The chain employs TRBV6-5 and TRBJ1-3; no reliable D call. V lost 7 bases, J lost 1 base, and 11 bases lay in between. This CDR3 has 14 residues. Germline values: CDR1 MNHEY, CDR2 SVGAGI. The CDR3 is CASKVAPSGNTIYF. The CDR3 coding sequence is TGTGCCAGCAAGGTAGCCCCTTCTGGAAACACCATATATTTT.

The rearrangement links TRBV7-9 to TRBJ2-7; maybe TRBD1 (5 bases). The germline V gene has CDR1 SEHNR and CDR2 FQNEAQ (reference sequence). The CDR3 contains 14 residues. The V end was cut by 1 base, the J end by 3 bases, with 10 bases between. Here the CDR3 reads CASSLGGAVYEQYF. The CDR3 DNA reads TGTGCCAGCAGCTTAGGTGGGGCGGTCTACGAGCAGTACTTC.

The chain recombines TRBV27 with TRBJ1-1; a weak D match, TRBD1 (5 bases). CDR3 length: 14 residues. Germline CDR1 and CDR2: MNHEY and SMNVEV (reference sequence). Trimming shortened V by 0 bases and J by 5 bases, and 10 bases separated the two germline ends. The CDR3 spells CASSLSAGMTEAFF. CDR3 bases: TGTGCCAGCAGTTTATCAGCAGGGATGACTGAAGCTTTCTTT.

The V and J genes are TRBV9 and TRBJ1-2, with a tentative D call TRBD1 (6 bases). CDR1 SGDLS and CDR2 YYNGEE come from the germline V gene. Trimming took 0 bases from V and 6 from J, leaving 15 bases between them. This CDR3 is built from 15 residues. The CDR3, as DNA: TGTGCCAGCAGCGTAGGCCGACAGGCAGGGAATGGCTACACCTTC. Translated, it gives CASSVGRQAGNGYTF.

The chain carries TRBV20-1 and TRBJ1-1; no firm D call. Trimming pared 0 bases from V and 11 bases from J, leaving 7 bases between. The CDR3 runs 10 residues. Germline loops: CDR1 DFQATT, CDR2 SNEGSKA (reference sequence). The CDR3 reads CSARDGWAFF. The CDR3 bases are TGCAGTGCTAGAGACGGGTGGGCTTTCTTT.

This chain joins TRBV4-1 and TRBJ1-2; the D gene is possibly TRBD1 (5 bases). V was trimmed by 1 base and J by 3 bases, leaving 15 bases between them. Germline values: CDR1 MGHRA, CDR2 YSYEKL. There are 16 residues in the CDR3. Written as DNA, the CDR3 is TGCGCCAGCAGCCAAGCCCCTGGGCAGGGCGACTATGGCTACACCTTC. Its protein is CASSQAPGQGDYGYTF.

This chain uses TRBV4-1 with TRBJ2-7, with 8 positions matching TRBD2. The CDR3 is 15 residues long. Germline CDR1 and CDR2: MGHRA and YSYEKL. The V segment lost 1 base and the J segment 3 bases; nucleotides outside the gene matches: 5. CDR3 loop: CASSQVSGANYEQYF. The CDR3 DNA sequence: TGCGCCAGCAGCCAAGTTAGCGGGGCTAACTACGAGCAGTACTTC.

The V call is TRBV7-2, the J call TRBJ1-2, with D uncertain. The V gene lost 6 bases and the J gene lost 2 bases, with 10 bases spanning the gap. Germline V gene sequence: CDR1 SGHTA, CDR2 FQGNSA. The CDR3 consists of 13 residues. The CDR3 here is CASSQDGNYGYTF. The CDR3 region has the DNA TGTGCCAGCAGTCAAGACGGGAACTATGGCTACACCTTC.

The V gene is TRBV9, the J gene TRBJ2-7; 10 positions match TRBD1. CDR3 size: 15 residues. With V trimmed by 3 bases and J by 2 bases, 5 bases remained unmatched. Per germline, CDR1 SGDLS and CDR2 YYNGEE. The CDR3 DNA reads TGTGCCAGCAGCGCCGGACAGGGGGTGGCCTACGAGCAGTACTTC. Translation: CASSAGQGVAYEQYF.

The chain is built from TRBV2 and TRBJ1-2; tentative D call: TRBD1 (5 bases). Germline V gene lookup returns CDR1 SNHLY and CDR2 FYNNEI. Deletions cut 8 bases from V and 3 bases from J, with 10 bases between. The CDR3 sequence is 12 residues long. As DNA, the CDR3 is TGTGCCAGCCTTAGGGGCGACTATGGCTACACCTTC. This sequence encodes CASLRGDYGYTF.

This chain joins TRBV6-5 and TRBJ2-7, with a weak D call TRBD2 (6 bases). This CDR3 has 14 amino acids. Germline-derived CDR1 and CDR2 are MNHEY and SVGAGI. Trimming took off 7 bases at V and 5 bases at J, with 18 bases between the two ends. The CDR3 DNA follows: TGTGCCAGCACGAGGTCGACTAGGCTCCACGAGCAGTACTTC. This gives the protein CASTRSTRLHEQYF.

The V gene is TRBV10-3, the J gene TRBJ2-1, with no clear D. V lost 7 bases and J 1 base, leaving 8 bases between the germline ends. The V gene's germline CDR1 is ENHRY and CDR2 SYGVKD. The length of the CDR3 is 13 residues. This chain's CDR3 is CAITQVSYNEQFF. In DNA form, the CDR3 reads TGTGCCATCACCCAGGTATCCTACAATGAGCAGTTCTTC.

This chain links TRBV28 with TRBJ2-3, with TRBD2 matching 9 bases. Germline V gene sequence: CDR1 MDHEN, CDR2 SYDVKM. The J segment lost 1 base and the V segment lost 6 bases, leaving 11 bases of the junction unmatched. The CDR3 is made up of 17 amino acids. The CDR3 coding sequence is TGTGCCAGCAGCCGCCGATTTAGCGGGGGTCGCACAGATACGCAGTATTTT. This sequence encodes CASSRRFSGGRTDTQYF.

The CDR3: CASSPSGVRRETQYF. CDR3 nucleotide sequence: TGTGCCAGCAGCCCCTCCGGGGTAAGGCGGGAGACCCAGTACTTC. The rearrangement uses TRBV28 and TRBJ2-5; D possibly corresponds to TRBD2 (5 bases). The CDR3 is made up of 15 amino acids. The V gene's germline CDR1 is MDHEN and CDR2 SYDVKM. V shed 6 bases and J shed 5 bases, with 19 bases lying between them.

CDR3: CASSSGGWSSYEQYF. The CDR3 DNA reads as TGTGCCAGCAGCTCCGGGGGGTGGAGCTCCTACGAGCAGTACTTC. This rearrangement joins TRBV7-6 to TRBJ2-7; TRBD2 matches 7 bases. J was trimmed by 0 bases and V by 4 bases; bases with no gene match: 6. Germline V gene sequence: CDR1 SGHVS, CDR2 FNYEAQ. This CDR3 comprises 15 residues.

The chain joins TRBV7-9 to TRBJ1-4; TRBD1 might be the D (6 bases). Trimming took 2 bases from V and 8 from J, leaving 15 bases between them. Germline CDR1 is SEHNR and CDR2 is FQNEAQ (reference sequence). This CDR3 is 15 amino acids long. Written as DNA, the CDR3 is TGTGCCAGCAGCTTATTCGGGGGGGCGGAAGAAAAACTGTTTTTT. This translates into CASSLFGGAEEKLFF. The variable domain in full, completed from reference TRBV7-9 and TRBJ1-4, reads DTGVSQNPRHKITKRGQNVTFRCDPISEHNRLYWYRQTLGQGPEFLTYFQNEAQLEKSRLLSDRFSAERPKGSFSTLEIQRTEQGDSAMYLCASSLFGGAEEKLFFGSGTQLSVL.

This CDR3 is CASSLAYGGNQPQHF. The CDR3 nucleotides are TGCGCCAGCAGCTTGGCCTATGGAGGCAATCAGCCCCAGCATTTT. This chain links TRBV5-1 with TRBJ1-5; no clear D gene. This CDR3 contains 15 residues. Trimming took 0 bases from V and 2 from J, leaving 9 bases between them. Germline V gene sequence: CDR1 SGHRS, CDR2 YFSETQ.

J is TRBJ2-5 and V is TRBV4-1; 9 positions match TRBD1. Germline loops: CDR1 MGHRA, CDR2 YSYEKL. This CDR3 is built from 15 residues. With V trimmed by 4 bases and J by 3 bases, 6 bases remained unmatched. The CDR3 spells CASSPNRDREETQYF. The CDR3, as DNA: TGCGCCAGCAGCCCGAACCGGGACAGGGAAGAGACCCAGTACTTC.